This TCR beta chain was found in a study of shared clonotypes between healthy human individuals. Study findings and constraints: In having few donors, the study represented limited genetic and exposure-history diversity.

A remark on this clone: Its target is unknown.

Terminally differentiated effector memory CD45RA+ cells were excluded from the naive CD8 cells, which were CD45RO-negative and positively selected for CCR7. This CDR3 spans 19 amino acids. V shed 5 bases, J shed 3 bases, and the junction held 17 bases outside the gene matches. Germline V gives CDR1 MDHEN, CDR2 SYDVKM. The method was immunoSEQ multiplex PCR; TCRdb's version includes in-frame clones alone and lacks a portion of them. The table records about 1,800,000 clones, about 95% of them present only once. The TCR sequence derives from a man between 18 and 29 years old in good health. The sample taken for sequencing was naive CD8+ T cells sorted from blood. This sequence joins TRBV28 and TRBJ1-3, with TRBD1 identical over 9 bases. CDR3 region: CASSIWGTGPYHDGNTIYF. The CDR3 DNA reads TGTGCCAGCAGTATCTGGGGGACAGGGCCGTATCATGATGGAAACACCATATATTTT.